This entry features one T cell receptor beta chain sequence. The antigen is undetermined. The source material, roughly 18-33 mg of unsorted bulk tissue, was used to co-extract RNA and DNA. Patients' primary liver carcinoma was surgically resected. Patients had chronic HBV infection and were treatment-naive. Germline V gene data show CDR1 as SQVTM and CDR2 as ANQGSEA. The CDR3 length is 13 residues. The V end was cut by 0 bases, the J end by 1 base, with 5 bases between. Total RNA amounting to around 450 ng was the source from which TCR beta cDNA was made with a constant-region primer. Modified slightly, ARM-PCR produced TCR beta libraries over three nested multiplex PCR rounds. The first two PCR rounds used TRBV1-TRBV30 forward primers with a C-beta reverse primer, nine to eleven cycles each. Each CDR3 protein is one row after TCRdb ran MiXCR on the multiplex PCR reads. The table includes under 85,000 distinct CDR3 sequences, about three quarters detected once.

This entry belongs to a study of tumor-infiltrating lymphocytes in primary liver carcinoma. Study-wide results and limits: Pairs of tumor regions overlapped more than tumor-adjacent and tumor-blood pairs did.

The rearrangement uses TRBV29-1 and TRBJ2-3; D gene uncertain. Sequenced material: liver tumor tissue from sampling region 1. Subset denoted: tumor region T1, superior pole. The receptor's source is a man aged 35-49 years with primary liver carcinoma and hepatitis B virus infection. CDR3 amino acids: CSVEENRTDTQYF. Written as DNA, the CDR3 is TGCAGCGTTGAAGAAAATCGCACAGATACGCAGTATTTT.